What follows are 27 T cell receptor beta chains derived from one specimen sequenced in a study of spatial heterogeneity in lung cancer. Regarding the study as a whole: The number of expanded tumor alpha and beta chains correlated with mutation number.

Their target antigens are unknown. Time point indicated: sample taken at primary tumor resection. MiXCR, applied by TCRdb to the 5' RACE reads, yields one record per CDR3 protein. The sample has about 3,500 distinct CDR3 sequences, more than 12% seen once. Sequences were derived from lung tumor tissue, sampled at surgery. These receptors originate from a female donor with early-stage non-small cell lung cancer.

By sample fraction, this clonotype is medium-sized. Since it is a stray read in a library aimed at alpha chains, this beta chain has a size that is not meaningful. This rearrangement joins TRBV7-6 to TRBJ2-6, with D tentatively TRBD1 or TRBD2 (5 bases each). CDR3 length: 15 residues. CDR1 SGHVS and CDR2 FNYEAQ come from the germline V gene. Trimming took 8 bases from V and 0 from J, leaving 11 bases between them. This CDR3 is CASGTVTSGANVLTF. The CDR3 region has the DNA TGTGCCAGCGGGACGGTCACCTCTGGGGCCAACGTCCTGACTTTC.

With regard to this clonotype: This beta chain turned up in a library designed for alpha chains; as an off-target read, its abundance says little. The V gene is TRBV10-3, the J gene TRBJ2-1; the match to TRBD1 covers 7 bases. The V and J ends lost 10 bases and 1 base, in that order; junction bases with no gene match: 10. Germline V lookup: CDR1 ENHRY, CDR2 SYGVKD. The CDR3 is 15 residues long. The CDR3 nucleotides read TGTGCCACGTTAAGACAGGGCGGGTCCTACAATGAGCAGTTCTTC. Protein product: CATLRQGGSYNEQFF.

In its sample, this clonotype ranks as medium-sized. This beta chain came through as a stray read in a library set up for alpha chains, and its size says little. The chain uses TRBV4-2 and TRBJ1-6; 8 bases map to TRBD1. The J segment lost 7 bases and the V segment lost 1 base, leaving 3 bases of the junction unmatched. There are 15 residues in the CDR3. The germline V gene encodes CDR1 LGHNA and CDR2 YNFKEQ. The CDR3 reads CASSQGDRGNSPLHF. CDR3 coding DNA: TGTGCCAGCAGCCAAGGAGACAGGGGCAATTCACCCCTCCACTTT.

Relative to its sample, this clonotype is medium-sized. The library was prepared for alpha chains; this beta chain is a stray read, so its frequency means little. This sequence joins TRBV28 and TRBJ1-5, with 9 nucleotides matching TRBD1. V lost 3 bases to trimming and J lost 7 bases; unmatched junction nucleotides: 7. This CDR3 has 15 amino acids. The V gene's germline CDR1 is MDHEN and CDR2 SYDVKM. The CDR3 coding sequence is TGTGCCAGCAGTTTTCAGGACAGGGGTAGGCAGCCCCAGCATTTT. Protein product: CASSFQDRGRQPQHF. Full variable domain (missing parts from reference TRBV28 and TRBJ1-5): DVKVTQSSRYLVKRTGEKVFLECVQDMDHENMFWYRQDPGLGLRLIYFSYDVKMKEKGDIPEGYSVSREKKERFSLILESASTNQTSMYLCASSFQDRGRQPQHFGDGTRLSIL.

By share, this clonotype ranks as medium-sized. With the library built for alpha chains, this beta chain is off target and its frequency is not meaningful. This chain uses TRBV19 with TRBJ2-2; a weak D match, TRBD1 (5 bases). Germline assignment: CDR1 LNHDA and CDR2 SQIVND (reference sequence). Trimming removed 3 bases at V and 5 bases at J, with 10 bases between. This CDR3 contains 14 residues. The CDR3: CASSILTATGELFF. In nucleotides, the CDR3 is TGTGCCAGTAGTATCCTGACAGCAACCGGGGAGCTGTTTTTT. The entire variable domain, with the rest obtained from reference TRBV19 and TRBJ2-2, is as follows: DGGITQSPKYLFRKEGQNVTLSCEQNLNHDAMYWYRQDPGQGLRLIYYSQIVNDFQKGDIAEGYSVSREKKESFPLTVTSAQKNPTAFYLCASSILTATGELFFGEGSRLTVL.

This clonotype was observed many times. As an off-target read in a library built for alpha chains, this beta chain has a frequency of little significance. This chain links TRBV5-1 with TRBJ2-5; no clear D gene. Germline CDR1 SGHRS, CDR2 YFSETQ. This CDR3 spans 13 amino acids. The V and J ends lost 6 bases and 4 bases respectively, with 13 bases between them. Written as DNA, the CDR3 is TGCGCCAGCACGGGTCAGGATGGAGAGACCCAGTACTTC. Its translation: CASTGQDGETQYF. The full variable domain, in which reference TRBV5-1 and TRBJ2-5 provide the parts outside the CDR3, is KAGVTQTPRYLIKTRGQQVTLSCSPISGHRSVSWYQQTPGQGLQFLFEYFSETQRNKGNFPGRFSGRQFSNSRSEMNVSTLELGDSALYLCASTGQDGETQYFGPGTRLLVL.

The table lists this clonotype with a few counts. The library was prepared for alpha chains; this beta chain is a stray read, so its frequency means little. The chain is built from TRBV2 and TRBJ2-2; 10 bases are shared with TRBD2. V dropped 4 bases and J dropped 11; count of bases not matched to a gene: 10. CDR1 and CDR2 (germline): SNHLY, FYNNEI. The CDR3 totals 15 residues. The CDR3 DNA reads TGTGCCAGCAGTGCCCAAAGCGGGGGGGTCGGAGAGCTGTTTTTT. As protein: CASSAQSGGVGELFF.

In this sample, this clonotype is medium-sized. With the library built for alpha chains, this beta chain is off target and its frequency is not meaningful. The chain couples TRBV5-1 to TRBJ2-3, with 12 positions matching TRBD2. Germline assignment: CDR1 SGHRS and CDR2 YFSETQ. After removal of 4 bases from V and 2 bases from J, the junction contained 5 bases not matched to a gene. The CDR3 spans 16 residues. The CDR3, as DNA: TGCGCCAGCAGCCGAGGACTAGCGGGATACACAGATACGCAGTATTTT. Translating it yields CASSRGLAGYTDTQYF.

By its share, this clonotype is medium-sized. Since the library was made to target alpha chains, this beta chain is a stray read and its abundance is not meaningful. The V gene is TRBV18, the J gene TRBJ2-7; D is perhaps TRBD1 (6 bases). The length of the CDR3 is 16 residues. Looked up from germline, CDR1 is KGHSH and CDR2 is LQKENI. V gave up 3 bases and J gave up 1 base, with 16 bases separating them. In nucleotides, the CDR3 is TGTGCCAGCTCACCGGGCCCGGGACACCAGTCCTACGAGCAGTACTTC. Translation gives CASSPGPGHQSYEQYF.

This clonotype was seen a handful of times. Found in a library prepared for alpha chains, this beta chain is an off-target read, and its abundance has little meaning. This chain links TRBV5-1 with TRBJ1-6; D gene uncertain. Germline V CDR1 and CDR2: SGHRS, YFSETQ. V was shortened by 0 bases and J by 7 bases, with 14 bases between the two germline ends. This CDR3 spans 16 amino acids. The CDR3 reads CASSLGGNSLNSPLHF. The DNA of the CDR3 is TGCGCCAGCAGCTTGGGAGGCAATTCCCTGAATTCACCCCTCCACTTT.

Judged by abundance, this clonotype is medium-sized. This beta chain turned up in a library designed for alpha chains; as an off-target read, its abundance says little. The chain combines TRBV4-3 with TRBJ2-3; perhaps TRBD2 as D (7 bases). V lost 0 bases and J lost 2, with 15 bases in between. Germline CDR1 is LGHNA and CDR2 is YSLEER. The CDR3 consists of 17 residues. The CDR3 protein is CASSQEWGGLLTDTQYF. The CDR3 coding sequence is TGCGCCAGCAGCCAAGAATGGGGGGGCCTACTCACAGATACGCAGTATTTT.

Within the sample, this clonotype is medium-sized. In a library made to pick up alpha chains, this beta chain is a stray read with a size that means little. The DNA for the CDR3 is TGCGCCAGCAGCCAAGTCTCACTAGCGGGGACTATTCAGTACTTC. Its protein is CASSQVSLAGTIQYF. The chain couples TRBV4-1 to TRBJ2-4, with 10 bases lining up with TRBD2. Germline V gene sequence: CDR1 MGHRA, CDR2 YSYEKL. V lost 1 base, J lost 10 bases, and 7 bases stayed unmatched. The CDR3 runs to 15 residues.

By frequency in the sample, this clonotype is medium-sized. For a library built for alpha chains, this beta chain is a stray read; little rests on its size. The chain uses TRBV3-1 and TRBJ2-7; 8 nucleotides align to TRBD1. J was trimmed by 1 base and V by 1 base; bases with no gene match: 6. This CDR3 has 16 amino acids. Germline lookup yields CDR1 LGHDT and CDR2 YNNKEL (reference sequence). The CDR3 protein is CASSQGFGTGSYEQYF. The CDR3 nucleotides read TGTGCCAGCAGCCAAGGATTCGGGACAGGTTCCTACGAGCAGTACTTC.

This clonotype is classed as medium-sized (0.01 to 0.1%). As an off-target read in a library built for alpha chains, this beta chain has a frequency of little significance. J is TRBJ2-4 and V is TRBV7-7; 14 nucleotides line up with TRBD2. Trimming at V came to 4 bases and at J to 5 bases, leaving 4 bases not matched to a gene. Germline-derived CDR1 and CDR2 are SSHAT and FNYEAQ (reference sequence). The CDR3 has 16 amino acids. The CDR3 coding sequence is TGTGCCAGCAGCTCGGGACTAGCGGGGGCCCAAAACATTCAGTACTTC. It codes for CASSSGLAGAQNIQYF.

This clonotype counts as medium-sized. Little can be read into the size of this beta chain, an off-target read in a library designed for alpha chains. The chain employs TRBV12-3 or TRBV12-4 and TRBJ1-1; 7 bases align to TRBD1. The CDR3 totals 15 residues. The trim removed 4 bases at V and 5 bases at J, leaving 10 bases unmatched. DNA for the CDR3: TGTGCCAGCAGTTATTCGCAGGGGGGGTGGACTGAAGCTTTCTTT. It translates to CASSYSQGGWTEAFF.

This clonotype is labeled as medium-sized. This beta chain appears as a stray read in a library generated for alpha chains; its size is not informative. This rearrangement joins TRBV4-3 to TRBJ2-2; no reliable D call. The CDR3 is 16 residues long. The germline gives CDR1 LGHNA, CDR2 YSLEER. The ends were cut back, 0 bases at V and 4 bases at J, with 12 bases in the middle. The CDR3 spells CASSQDYALLTGELFF. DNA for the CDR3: TGCGCCAGCAGCCAAGATTACGCCCTTCTCACCGGGGAGCTGTTTTTT.

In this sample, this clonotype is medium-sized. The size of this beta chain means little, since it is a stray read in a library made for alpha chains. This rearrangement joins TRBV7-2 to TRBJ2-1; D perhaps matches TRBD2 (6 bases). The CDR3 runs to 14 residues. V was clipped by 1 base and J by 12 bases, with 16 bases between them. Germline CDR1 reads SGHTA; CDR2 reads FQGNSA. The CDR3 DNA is TGTGCCAGCAGCTTAGTAGCGCCATTGGGGGGGCAGTTCTTC. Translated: CASSLVAPLGGQFF.

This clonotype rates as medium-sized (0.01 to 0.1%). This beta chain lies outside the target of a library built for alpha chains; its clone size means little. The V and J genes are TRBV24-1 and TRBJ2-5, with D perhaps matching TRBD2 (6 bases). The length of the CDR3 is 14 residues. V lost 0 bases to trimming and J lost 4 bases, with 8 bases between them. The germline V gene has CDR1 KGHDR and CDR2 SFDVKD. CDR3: CATSDLGGVETQYF. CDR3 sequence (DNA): TGTGCCACCAGTGATTTGGGAGGGGTAGAGACCCAGTACTTC.

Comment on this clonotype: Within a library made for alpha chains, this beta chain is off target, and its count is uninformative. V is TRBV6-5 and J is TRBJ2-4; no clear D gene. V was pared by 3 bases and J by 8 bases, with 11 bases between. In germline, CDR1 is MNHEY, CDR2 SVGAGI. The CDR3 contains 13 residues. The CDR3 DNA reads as TGTGCCAGCAGTTATAGGCCAGGCCACATTCAGTACTTC. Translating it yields CASSYRPGHIQYF.

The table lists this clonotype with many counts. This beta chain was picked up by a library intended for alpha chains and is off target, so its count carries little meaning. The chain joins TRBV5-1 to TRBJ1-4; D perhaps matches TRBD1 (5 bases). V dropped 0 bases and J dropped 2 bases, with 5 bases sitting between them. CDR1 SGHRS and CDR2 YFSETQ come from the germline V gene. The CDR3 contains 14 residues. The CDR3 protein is CASSLGQTNEKLFF. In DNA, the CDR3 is TGCGCCAGCAGCTTGGGACAGACTAATGAAAAACTGTTTTTT.

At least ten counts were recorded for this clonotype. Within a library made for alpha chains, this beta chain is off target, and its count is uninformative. This chain's CDR3 is CASSQGGRDYYGYTF. The CDR3 nucleotides read TGTGCCAGCAGCCAAGGCGGCAGGGACTACTATGGCTACACCTTC. The V and J genes are TRBV14 and TRBJ1-2, with a possible D match to TRBD1 (5 bases). CDR1 SGHDN and CDR2 FVKESK come from the germline V gene. V lost 1 base and J 3 bases, leaving 12 bases between the germline ends. This CDR3 is built from 15 residues.

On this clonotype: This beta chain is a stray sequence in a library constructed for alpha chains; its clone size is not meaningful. DNA of the CDR3: TGTGCCAGCAGCTTACCGGGACTAGCGGTTGTGGATACGCAGTATTTT. Protein product: CASSLPGLAVVDTQYF. V is TRBV7-3 and J is TRBJ2-3; the match to TRBD2 covers 11 bases. Germline CDR1 SGHTA, CDR2 FQGTGA. The CDR3 contains 16 residues. V lost 2 bases to trimming and J lost 6 bases; unmatched junction nucleotides: 7.

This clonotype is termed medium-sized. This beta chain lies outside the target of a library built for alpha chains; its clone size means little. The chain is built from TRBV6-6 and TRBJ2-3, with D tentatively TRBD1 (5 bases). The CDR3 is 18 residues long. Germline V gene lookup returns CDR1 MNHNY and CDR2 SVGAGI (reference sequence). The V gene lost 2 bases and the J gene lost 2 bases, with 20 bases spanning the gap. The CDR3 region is CASSYPTATLLHTDTQYF. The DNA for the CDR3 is TGTGCCAGCAGTTACCCGACAGCGACCCTCCTGCACACAGATACGCAGTATTTT.

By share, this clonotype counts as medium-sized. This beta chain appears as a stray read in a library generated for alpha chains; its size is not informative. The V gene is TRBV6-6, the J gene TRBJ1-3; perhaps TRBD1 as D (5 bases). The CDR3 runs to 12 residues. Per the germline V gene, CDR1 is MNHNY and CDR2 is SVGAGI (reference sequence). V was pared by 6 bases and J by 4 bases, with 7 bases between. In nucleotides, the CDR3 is TGTGCCAGCAGGGACACCGGAAACACCATATATTTT. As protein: CASRDTGNTIYF.

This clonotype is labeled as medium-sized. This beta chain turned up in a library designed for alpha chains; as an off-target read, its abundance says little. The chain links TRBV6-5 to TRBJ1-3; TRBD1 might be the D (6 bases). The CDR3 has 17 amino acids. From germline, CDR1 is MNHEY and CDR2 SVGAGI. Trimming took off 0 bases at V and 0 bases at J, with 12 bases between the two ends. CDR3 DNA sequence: TGTGCCAGCAGTTACTCGAGGGGGATTCACTCTGGAAACACCATATATTTT. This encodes CASSYSRGIHSGNTIYF.

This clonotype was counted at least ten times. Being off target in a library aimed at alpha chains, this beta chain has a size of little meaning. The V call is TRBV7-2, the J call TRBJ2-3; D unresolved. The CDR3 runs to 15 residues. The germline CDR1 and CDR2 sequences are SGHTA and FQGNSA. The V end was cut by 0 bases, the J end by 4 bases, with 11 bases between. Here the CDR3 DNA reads TGTGCCAGCAGCTTAGCGGGGTGGCGTGCAGATACGCAGTATTTT. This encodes CASSLAGWRADTQYF.

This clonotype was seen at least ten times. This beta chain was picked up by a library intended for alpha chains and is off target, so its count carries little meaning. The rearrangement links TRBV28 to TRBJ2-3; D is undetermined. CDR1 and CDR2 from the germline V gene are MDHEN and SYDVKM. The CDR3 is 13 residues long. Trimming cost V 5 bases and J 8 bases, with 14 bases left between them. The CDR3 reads CASSLTERGTQYF. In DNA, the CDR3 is TGTGCCAGCAGTCTTACTGAGCGTGGTACGCAGTATTTT.